The 25 T cell receptor beta chains below come from one sample, sequenced in a study of T cell responses to AZD1222 COVID-19 vaccine. Profiled with immunoSEQ multiplex PCR; TCRdb holds only in-frame clones, not every one. Of about 150,000 clones detected, 88% appear once; the ten largest clones hold around 2.1%. Material: peripheral blood, obtained on day 0 of AZD1222 vaccination. These receptors were obtained from an adult in good health.

This chain uses TRBV5-1 with TRBJ1-2; 9 bases line up with TRBD1. After removal of 1 base from V and 4 bases from J, the junction contained 11 bases not matched to a gene. CDR3 size: 17 residues. Germline CDR1 reads SGHRS; CDR2 reads YFSETQ. Written as DNA, the CDR3 is TGCGCCAGCAGCTTGACGGCAACAGGGGGCGCCGGCTATGGCTACACCTTC. Its translation is CASSLTATGGAGYGYTF.

This sequence joins TRBV29-1 and TRBJ2-5; D may correspond to TRBD1 or TRBD2 (5 bases each). The V gene's germline CDR1 is SQVTM and CDR2 ANQGSEA. This CDR3 is built from 13 residues. The V and J ends lost 7 bases and 2 bases respectively, with 14 bases between them. CDR3 sequence (DNA): TGCAGCGCCAACCGGGACGGTCAAGAGACCCAGTACTTC. Translated: CSANRDGQETQYF.

This chain connects TRBV4-2 to TRBJ2-1; 7 bases line up with TRBD1. CDR1 is LGHNA, CDR2 YNFKEQ, per germline. Germline trimming cut 1 base from V and 6 bases from J; bases unmatched to any gene: 6. This CDR3 is 15 amino acids long. CDR3 nucleotides: TGTGCCAGCAGCCAAGCGACACAGGGGCGCAATGAGCAGTTCTTC. Translating gives CASSQATQGRNEQFF.

This chain joins TRBV28 and TRBJ1-1; 10 bases line up with TRBD1. The CDR3 covers 17 residues. Germline V gives CDR1 MDHEN, CDR2 SYDVKM. V shed 7 bases, J shed 3 bases, and the junction held 14 bases outside the gene matches. CDR3 in DNA: TGTGCCAGCATTTATTCGGGGCGGACAGGGGGGGACACTGAAGCTTTCTTT. Protein: CASIYSGRTGGDTEAFF.

This chain links TRBV6-5 with TRBJ2-7; no clear D gene. With 6 bases removed from V and 6 bases from J, the gap between germline ends came to 18 bases. The CDR3 loop spans 14 amino acids. CDR1 is MNHEY and CDR2 is SVGAGI in the germline V gene. CDR3 nucleotide sequence: TGTGCCAGCAGCCCCAGAGGCCGCTCCCGCGAGCAGTACTTC. This gives the protein CASSPRGRSREQYF.

The chain joins TRBV7-2 to TRBJ2-7; D possibly uses TRBD1 or TRBD2 (6 bases each). Trimming took off 6 bases at V and 2 bases at J, with 17 bases between the two ends. This CDR3 spans 15 amino acids. Germline CDR1 and CDR2: SGHTA and FQGNSA. Written as DNA, the CDR3 is TGTGCCAGCAGATTTAGGGGGACTGGCGCCTACGAGCAGTACTTC. It is translated as CASRFRGTGAYEQYF. The entire variable domain, with the rest obtained from reference TRBV7-2 and TRBJ2-7, is as follows: GAGVSQSPSNKVTEKGKDVELRCDPISGHTALYWYRQSLGQGLEFLIYFQGNSAPDKSGLPSDRFSAERTGGSVSTLTIQRTQQEDSAVYLCASRFRGTGAYEQYFGPGTRLTVT.

V gene TRBV12-5 combines with J gene TRBJ2-4; the D call may be TRBD1 or TRBD2 (5 bases each). In germline, CDR1 is LGHNT, CDR2 FRNRAP. The V end was cut by 6 bases, the J end by 0 bases, with 15 bases between. The CDR3 runs to 16 residues. The CDR3: CASGPDGTIAKNIQYF. The CDR3 region has the DNA TGTGCTAGTGGCCCAGATGGGACGATAGCCAAAAACATTCAGTACTTC.

V and J are TRBV9 and TRBJ1-1; D not resolved. CDR1 SGDLS and CDR2 YYNGEE come from the germline V gene. V was cut by 2 bases and J by 0 bases, with 8 bases left in between. The CDR3 has 14 amino acids. The CDR3 DNA sequence: TGTGCCAGCAGCGTCTCCGTCATGAACACTGAAGCTTTCTTT. It translates to CASSVSVMNTEAFF.

V and J are TRBV7-9 and TRBJ1-6; a possible D gene is TRBD1 (5 bases). With 5 bases removed from V and 10 bases from J, the gap between germline ends came to 12 bases. Per the germline V gene, CDR1 is SEHNR and CDR2 is FQNEAQ (reference sequence). The CDR3 loop spans 13 amino acids. CDR3: CASSRTQGSPLHF. CDR3 nucleotide sequence: TGTGCCAGCAGCCGGACTCAGGGATCACCCCTCCACTTT. The variable domain in full, completed from reference TRBV7-9 and TRBJ1-6, reads DTGVSQNPRHKITKRGQNVTFRCDPISEHNRLYWYRQTLGQGPEFLTYFQNEAQLEKSRLLSDRFSAERPKGSFSTLEIQRTEQGDSAMYLCASSRTQGSPLHFGNGTRLTVT.

The CDR3: CASSSRTGKLYEQYF. The CDR3 DNA follows: TGTGCCAGCAGTTCGCGGACAGGGAAACTCTACGAGCAGTACTTC. V usage is TRBV5-4 and J usage is TRBJ2-7; 8 positions match TRBD1. The CDR3 covers 15 residues. V lost 5 bases, J lost 3 bases, and 10 bases stayed unmatched. Per the germline V gene, CDR1 is SGHNT and CDR2 is YYREEE (reference sequence).

This chain joins TRBV7-9 and TRBJ2-1; no clear D. V lost 0 bases and J 8 bases, leaving 5 bases between the germline ends. This CDR3 contains 12 residues. Germline CDR1 SEHNR, CDR2 FQNEAQ (reference sequence). The CDR3 loop reads CASSLASYEQFF. The CDR3, as DNA: TGTGCCAGCAGCTTAGCTAGTTATGAGCAGTTCTTC.

V is TRBV11-3 and J is TRBJ2-3, with a possible D match to TRBD2 (5 bases). The V end was cut by 5 bases, the J end by 5 bases, with 5 bases between. The germline gives CDR1 SGHNT, CDR2 YENEEA. This CDR3 is 11 amino acids long. The CDR3 sequence is CASSRGDTQYF. CDR3 nucleotides: TGTGCCAGCAGCCGGGGAGATACGCAGTATTTT.

The genes are TRBV19 and TRBJ1-4, with a weak D call TRBD1 (6 bases). Trimming cost V 10 bases and J 3 bases, with 15 bases left between them. Germline V gene lookup returns CDR1 LNHDA and CDR2 SQIVND (reference sequence). CDR3 length equals 14 residues. In DNA form, the CDR3 reads TGTGCCACTAAGATAGGGGGTCCTAATGAAAAACTGTTTTTT. Protein product: CATKIGGPNEKLFF.

J is TRBJ1-1 and V is TRBV19, with 8 bases matching TRBD1. Unmatched junction bases numbered 9, after V lost 6 bases and J lost 0 bases. This CDR3 comprises 16 residues. CDR1 and CDR2 from the germline V gene are LNHDA and SQIVND (reference sequence). CDR3 coding DNA: TGTGCCAGTAGGTTAGCAGGGGGCCCTATGAACACTGAAGCTTTCTTT. Amino acids: CASRLAGGPMNTEAFF. The full variable domain, its missing parts supplied by reference TRBV19 and TRBJ1-1, is DGGITQSPKYLFRKEGQNVTLSCEQNLNHDAMYWYRQDPGQGLRLIYYSQIVNDFQKGDIAEGYSVSREKKESFPLTVTSAQKNPTAFYLCASRLAGGPMNTEAFFGQGTRLTVV.

This clone was detected once. This sequence joins TRBV27 and TRBJ2-1; 9 positions match TRBD2. The CDR3 is made up of 15 amino acids. The junction had 3 bases not matched to a gene; V was cut back by 2 bases and J by 4 bases. In germline, CDR1 is MNHEY, CDR2 SMNVEV (reference sequence). The CDR3 coding sequence is TGTGCCAGCAGTTTAACGACTAGCGGTTACAATGAGCAGTTCTTC. Amino acid sequence: CASSLTTSGYNEQFF.

The CDR3 DNA reads TGTGCCAGCAGCCCTATAGCGGGGGCCTACAATGAGCAGTTCTTC. Amino acids: CASSPIAGAYNEQFF. The chain links TRBV7-8 to TRBJ2-1, with 9 positions matching TRBD2. This CDR3 is 15 amino acids long. After removal of 5 bases from V and 2 bases from J, the junction contained 4 bases not matched to a gene. Germline values: CDR1 SGHVS, CDR2 FQNEAQ.

The chain combines TRBV7-8 with TRBJ2-5; unclear D gene. This CDR3 spans 12 amino acids. Germline CDR1 SGHVS, CDR2 FQNEAQ. V lost 2 bases and J 5 bases, leaving 6 bases between the germline ends. The CDR3 DNA is TGTGCCAGCAGCTTACGGGTCGAGACCCAGTACTTC. Protein sequence: CASSLRVETQYF.

The chain couples TRBV5-6 to TRBJ2-2, with unresolved D. The CDR3 is 13 residues long. Trimming removed 1 base from V and 7 bases from J, with 8 bases in between. CDR1 is SGHDT, CDR2 YYEEEE, per germline. In nucleotides, the CDR3 is TGTGCCAGCAGCTTGCCCCCTAGCGGGGAGCTGTTTTTT. This gives the protein CASSLPPSGELFF.

V is TRBV6-2 or TRBV6-3 and J is TRBJ1-2, with TRBD1 identical over 10 bases. V lost 4 bases and J lost 2; bases outside the gene matches: 7. CDR3 size: 16 residues. Germline CDR1 and CDR2: MNHEY and SVGEGT. CDR3 DNA: TGTGCCAGCAGTTGGGGACAGGGGCGACTCAACTATGGCTACACCTTC. Translation: CASSWGQGRLNYGYTF.

This chain joins TRBV7-6 and TRBJ1-1, with D perhaps TRBD1 (6 bases). CDR3 length equals 15 residues. Trimming took off 2 bases at V and 0 bases at J, with 10 bases between the two ends. CDR1 is SGHVS and CDR2 is FNYEAQ in the germline V gene. The CDR3 is CASSLPTGMNTEAFF. The DNA of the CDR3 is TGTGCCAGCAGCTTACCGACAGGAATGAACACTGAAGCTTTCTTT.

This CDR3 reads CASNPSGTEKLRAFF. Here the CDR3 DNA reads TGTGCCAGCAATCCCTCCGGGACAGAGAAACTTCGAGCTTTCTTT. The V gene is TRBV6-5, the J gene TRBJ1-1; 7 positions match TRBD1. V trimming: 7 bases; J trimming: 10 bases; junction bases outside the gene matches: 18. The CDR3 contains 15 residues. The V gene's germline CDR1 is MNHEY and CDR2 SVGAGI.

The genes are TRBV19 and TRBJ2-7; TRBD2 agrees at 8 bases. CDR1 LNHDA and CDR2 SQIVND come from the germline V gene (reference sequence). CDR3 length: 14 residues. V lost 0 bases to trimming and J lost 13 bases; unmatched junction nucleotides: 11. Here the CDR3 DNA reads TGTGCCAGTAGTATAGATCGGTGGAGCGGGAGCGTCTACTTC. Amino acid sequence: CASSIDRWSGSVYF.

The chain has TRBV4-3 and TRBJ1-5, with 7 bases that match TRBD1. V lost 3 bases, J lost 11 bases, and 7 bases stayed unmatched. Germline CDR1 is LGHNA and CDR2 is YSLEER. The CDR3 runs 13 residues. CDR3 protein: CASSQGQLGAQHF. In nucleotides, the CDR3 is TGCGCCAGCAGCCAGGGACAGCTCGGGGCCCAGCATTTT.

V usage is TRBV9 and J usage is TRBJ1-3; D gene ambiguous. The CDR3 length is 16 residues. Deletions cut 0 bases from V and 2 bases from J, with 12 bases between. Germline CDR1 is SGDLS and CDR2 is YYNGEE. CDR3 DNA: TGTGCCAGCAGCGTAGGTGCCTGGGGAGCTGGAAACACCATATATTTT. Its protein product is CASSVGAWGAGNTIYF.

The chain links TRBV5-1 to TRBJ1-2; D is unresolved. V gave up 0 bases and J gave up 4 bases, with 7 bases separating them. The CDR3 runs 13 residues. CDR1 SGHRS and CDR2 YFSETQ come from the germline V gene. The CDR3 nucleotides read TGCGCCAGCAGCTTGGAGGCGGCCTATGGCTACACCTTC. Protein sequence: CASSLEAAYGYTF.